This record covers a single T cell receptor beta chain. The assay was immunoSEQ multiplex PCR, and TCRdb's table has in-frame clones only and misses some. The repertoire holds 45,000 to 55,000 clones, with approximately 92% as singletons. The record originates from a study of T cell changes during pregnancy in multiple sclerosis. Trimming left V 5 bases short and J 3 bases short, with 20 bases between. The CDR3 has 17 residues. CDR1 is SGHTA and CDR2 is FQGTGA in the germline V gene. The chain links TRBV7-3 to TRBJ2-1; TRBD2 might be the D (6 bases). The clonotype comes from a female donor in good health, enrolled as a control in a pregnancy study. The sample here was CD4+ T cells from peripheral blood mononuclear cells, taken in the second trimester of pregnancy. The CDR3 loop is CASSQTAEGPDYNEQFF. The CDR3 nucleotides are TGTGCCAGCAGCCAAACGGCGGAGGGTCCGGACTACAATGAGCAGTTCTTC.